The 23 T cell receptor beta chains below were found in one sample sequenced in a study of blood T cells in healthy people across ages (dated by TCRdb to the mid-2010s). The library was obtained by 5' RACE. A second about 7 to 11 cycle PCR used a sample-barcoded 5' primer and a J-beta primer mix. The public reads were reprocessed in TCRdb via fastp at Q25 and MiXCR, keeping in-frame beta chains. Merged by CDR3 protein, the rows form single entries marked with the most common genes and DNA. The sample data list 1.8 million or so distinct CDR3 sequences, and about two fifths of these were observed just once. The top ten clonotypes cover about 21% of the sample. The source material was blood. The source is a human donor in good health.

The genes are TRBV20-1 and TRBJ2-5; D remains unclear. Germline V gene lookup returns CDR1 DFQATT and CDR2 SNEGSKA (reference sequence). The germline V and J ends were trimmed by 5 bases and 5 bases, with 15 bases remaining between them. CDR3 length: 13 residues. CDR3 nucleotide sequence: TGCAGTGCTCTGGGGATAGTGGGGGAGACCCAGTACTTC. Its translation: CSALGIVGETQYF.

The chain uses TRBV6-5 and TRBJ2-4, with a tentative D call TRBD2 (7 bases). The CDR3 has 12 amino acids. Germline V gene lookup returns CDR1 MNHEY and CDR2 SVGAGI. V lost 7 bases to trimming and J lost 13 bases, with 17 bases between them. The CDR3 is CASKTTGRGQYF. CDR3 DNA: TGTGCCAGCAAAACTACAGGGAGGGGGCAGTACTTC.

This clonotype was picked up a small number of times. This chain connects TRBV20-1 to TRBJ2-3, with unresolved D. Germline CDR1 DFQATT, CDR2 SNEGSKA (reference sequence). Trimming left V 1 base short and J 9 bases short, with 17 bases between. There are 14 residues in the CDR3. CDR3 sequence (DNA): TGCAGTGCTAGAGGGTCCGAAACGGTGTGGACGCAGTATTTT. Its protein is CSARGSETVWTQYF.

This chain uses TRBV12-3 or TRBV12-4 with TRBJ1-3; 9 nucleotides match TRBD1. This CDR3 spans 15 amino acids. V lost 5 bases, J lost 2 bases, and 4 bases stayed unmatched. DNA of the CDR3: TGTGCCAGCAGTCCACAGGGGGCGACTGGAAACACCATATATTTT. Translated, it gives CASSPQGATGNTIYF.

Of note for this clonotype: The junction does not match germline at one end; this may be a read error. The chain employs TRBV6-5 and TRBJ2-5; D may be TRBD1 (6 bases). This CDR3 has 13 residues. Germline values: CDR1 MNHEY, CDR2 SVGAGI. The CDR3 nucleotides are TGTGCCAGCAGTTACGGGTCTACAGGGACCCGGTACTTC. This codes for CASSYGSTGTRYF.

This clonotype has only a few counts. This rearrangement joins TRBV7-2 to TRBJ2-3; D could derive from TRBD1 or TRBD2 (5 bases each). The CDR3 extends over 17 amino acids. V lost 4 bases, J lost 0 bases, and 17 bases lay in between. From germline, CDR1 is SGHTA and CDR2 FQGNSA. The CDR3: CASSSTLAGRSTDTQYF. In nucleotides, the CDR3 is TGTGCCAGCAGCTCAACCCTAGCAGGGAGAAGCACAGATACGCAGTATTTT.

The chain is built from TRBV24-1 and TRBJ1-2, with a possible D match to TRBD1 (6 bases). The CDR3 totals 16 residues. V lost 4 bases and J lost 7, with 21 bases in between. Germline V gene data show CDR1 as KGHDR and CDR2 as SFDVKD. The CDR3 here is CATSDSTKRGQAGYTF. Here the CDR3 DNA reads TGTGCCACCAGTGACAGTACGAAAAGGGGACAAGCTGGCTACACCTTC.

In this sample, this clonotype turned up a few times. V gene TRBV4-1 combines with J gene TRBJ1-1; no definite D call. Germline V CDR1 and CDR2: MGHRA, YSYEKL. This CDR3 spans 13 amino acids. The V gene lost 0 bases and the J gene lost 5 bases, with 7 bases spanning the gap. CDR3 sequence reads: CASSQDAGTEAFF. The CDR3, as DNA: TGCGCCAGCAGCCAAGATGCAGGAACTGAAGCTTTCTTT.

This clonotype was seen more than once but under ten times. J is TRBJ2-7 and V is TRBV7-2; D not resolved. Germline loops: CDR1 SGHTA, CDR2 FQGNSA. The CDR3 extends over 16 amino acids. V was clipped by 1 base and J by 2 bases, with 15 bases between them. The CDR3 DNA reads as TGTGCCAGCAGCTTAGTTTCGGTCGGCCAAACCTACGAGCAGTACTTC. It translates to CASSLVSVGQTYEQYF.

This sequence joins TRBV10-3 and TRBJ1-4; no clear D gene. This CDR3 is 14 amino acids long. The germline CDR1 and CDR2 sequences are ENHRY and SYGVKD. Deletions cut 0 bases from V and 8 bases from J, with 10 bases between. The CDR3 loop is CAISESGLGEKLFF. The DNA of the CDR3 is TGTGCCATCAGTGAGTCTGGGTTAGGGGAAAAACTGTTTTTT.

The chain employs TRBV29-1 and TRBJ1-1; 7 positions agree with TRBD1. The germline gives CDR1 SQVTM, CDR2 ANQGSEA. With 6 bases clipped from V and 0 bases from J, the junction kept 7 bases outside the gene matches. The CDR3 runs to 14 residues. CDR3: CSVGQADLNTEAFF. The CDR3 coding sequence is TGCAGCGTCGGACAGGCCGATCTGAACACTGAAGCTTTCTTT.

A few counts support this clonotype. The V and J genes are TRBV18 and TRBJ2-7, with 11 bases fitting TRBD1. Germline assignment: CDR1 KGHSH and CDR2 LQKENI. Losses at the gene ends were 3 bases for V and 3 bases for J; bases not matched to a gene: 10. The CDR3 extends over 17 amino acids. The CDR3 DNA reads as TGTGCCAGCTCACCTAAAACCGGACAGGGGGCCATCTACGAGCAGTACTTC. It yields the protein CASSPKTGQGAIYEQYF.

This chain uses TRBV24-1 with TRBJ2-3; D unresolved. V was clipped by 0 bases and J by 4 bases, with 7 bases between them. CDR1 and CDR2 from the germline V gene are KGHDR and SFDVKD. This CDR3 has 14 amino acids. Here the CDR3 reads CATSDLRASDTQYF. In nucleotides, the CDR3 is TGTGCCACCAGTGATTTGCGAGCGTCAGATACGCAGTATTTT.

The chain couples TRBV7-2 to TRBJ1-5; D not certain. V was pared by 6 bases and J by 6 bases, with 18 bases between. The CDR3 is 15 residues long. Germline V lookup: CDR1 SGHTA, CDR2 FQGNSA. CDR3 region: CASSLSGRFGQPQHF. For the CDR3, the DNA is TGTGCCAGCAGTTTATCGGGTCGGTTCGGTCAGCCCCAGCATTTT.

This chain links TRBV7-2 with TRBJ2-5; D assignment may be TRBD1 or TRBD2 (6 bases each). TRBJ2-7 matches the DNA end more closely, so the J call is doubtful. Germline values: CDR1 SGHTA, CDR2 FQGNSA. The CDR3 has 16 residues. The CDR3 loop reads CASSLDMGGGSYEQYF. The CDR3 region has the DNA TGTGCCAGCAGCTTAGATATGGGGGGCGGTTCGTACGAGCAGTACTTC.

The chain uses TRBV27 and TRBJ2-7; TRBD1 might be the D (6 bases). Germline V CDR1 and CDR2: MNHEY, SMNVEV (reference sequence). V gave up 6 bases and J gave up 3 bases, with 21 bases separating them. The CDR3 is made up of 16 amino acids. CDR3 in DNA: TGTGCCAGCAGCCTCCAGGACAGCGTGAAATTCTACGAGCAGTACTTC. Encoded protein: CASSLQDSVKFYEQYF.

The rearrangement joins TRBV6-6 to TRBJ2-3; D call uncertain. With 6 bases removed from V and 3 bases from J, the gap between germline ends came to 16 bases. Germline-derived CDR1 and CDR2 are MNHNY and SVGAGI (reference sequence). There are 15 residues in the CDR3. The CDR3, as DNA: TGTGCCAGCAGCCCCAACCCAGGACCGACAGATACGCAGTATTTT. Translated: CASSPNPGPTDTQYF.

The V call is TRBV7-9, the J call TRBJ1-1; D possibly corresponds to TRBD1 (6 bases). CDR3 length equals 13 residues. Germline V gives CDR1 SEHNR, CDR2 FQNEAQ (reference sequence). Trimming took 3 bases from V and 4 from J, leaving 9 bases between them. DNA of the CDR3: TGTGCCAGCAGCTTGGGGGCTATCACTGAAGCTTTCTTT. Protein sequence: CASSLGAITEAFF.

The CDR3 loop reads CASSLGGADRDIQYF. In DNA, the CDR3 is TGTGCCAGCAGCTTAGGGGGGGCAGATAGGGACATTCAGTACTTC. This chain joins TRBV7-9 and TRBJ2-4; either TRBD1 or TRBD2 may fit D (6 bases each). Trimming stripped 1 base from V and 8 bases from J, with 15 bases between. The germline gives CDR1 SEHNR, CDR2 FQNEAQ (reference sequence). This CDR3 comprises 15 residues.

As concerns this clonotype: An end of the junction does not agree with germline; a read error may underlie this. The chain recombines TRBV15 with TRBJ2-5, with 14 bases matching TRBD2. Germline CDR1 and CDR2: LNHNV and YYDKDF (reference sequence). The CDR3 extends over 17 amino acids. CDR3 DNA sequence: TGTGCCACCAGCAGAGAGACTAGCGGGGGGGCAAGAGAGACCCGGTACTTC. Its protein is CATSRETSGGARETRYF.

The chain is built from TRBV29-1 and TRBJ2-2; 7 nucleotides match TRBD1. With 6 bases clipped from V and 6 bases from J, the junction kept 7 bases outside the gene matches. Germline V gives CDR1 SQVTM, CDR2 ANQGSEA. CDR3 length: 13 amino acids. The CDR3 DNA reads as TGCAGCGTCGTGGGACAGATCCCCGGGGAGCTGTTTTTT. Translated: CSVVGQIPGELFF.

The chain joins TRBV10-3 to TRBJ2-7, with 8 bases fitting TRBD1. CDR1 is ENHRY, CDR2 SYGVKD, per germline. V dropped 10 bases and J dropped 6; count of bases not matched to a gene: 14. The CDR3 is made up of 14 amino acids. DNA of the CDR3: TGTGCCACAGCCTTGGACAGGGCGGCTGGCGAGCAGTACTTC. Amino acids: CATALDRAAGEQYF.

V is TRBV20-1 and J is TRBJ1-1; maybe TRBD1 (6 bases). This CDR3 contains 13 residues. CDR1 DFQATT and CDR2 SNEGSKA come from the germline V gene (reference sequence). The CDR3, as DNA: TGCGGTGGTCGTGGGGGCCTGAACACTGAAGCTTTCTTT. This sequence encodes CGGRGGLNTEAFF.